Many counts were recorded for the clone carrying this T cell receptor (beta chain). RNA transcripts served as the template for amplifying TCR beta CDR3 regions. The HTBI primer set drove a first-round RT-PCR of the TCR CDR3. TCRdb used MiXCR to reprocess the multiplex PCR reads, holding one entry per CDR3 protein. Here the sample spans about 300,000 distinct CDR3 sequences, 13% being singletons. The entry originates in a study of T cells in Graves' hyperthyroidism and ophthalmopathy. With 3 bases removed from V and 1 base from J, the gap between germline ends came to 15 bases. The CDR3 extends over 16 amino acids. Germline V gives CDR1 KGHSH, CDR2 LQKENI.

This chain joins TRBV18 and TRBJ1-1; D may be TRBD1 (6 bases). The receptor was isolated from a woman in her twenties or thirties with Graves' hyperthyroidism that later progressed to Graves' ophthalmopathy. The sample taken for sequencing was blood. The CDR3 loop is CASSPGLGTPNTEAFF. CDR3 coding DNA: TGTGCCAGCTCACCGGGACTCGGGACACCGAACACTGAAGCTTTCTTT.